Sequencing of this T cell receptor beta chain was carried out in a study of T-cell reconstitution after alpha-beta-depleted transplantation in children. Unique molecular identifiers were used in preparing the TCRbeta library. TCRdb fed the PCR reads into MiXCR, producing one record per CDR3 protein. The sample has some 120,000 distinct CDR3 sequences, roughly 24% seen once. CDR3 length: 16 residues. V dropped 4 bases and J dropped 4; count of bases not matched to a gene: 6. CDR1 LGHNA and CDR2 YNFKEQ come from the germline V gene. About this clonotype: Its antigen remains unknown.

General observations from the study: High day-60 TCRbeta diversity in some patients came from surviving recipient T cells and thymic progenitors. T cells produced anew were the main source of T-cell counts and diversity one year after transplant. Reports say that about two months after transplant, the alpha-beta T cells came out of several hundred graft clones that had expanded.

The TCR was taken from a male patient aged 2 to 9 who had a stem cell transplant for chronic granulomatous disease, so the T cells may come from the graft donor. Sequencing was performed on PBMCs, mostly from graft donor cells, taken 180 days after TCRalphabeta/CD19-depleted stem cell transplant. The gene calls are TRBV4-2 and TRBJ2-1; 11 bases are a match to TRBD1. The CDR3 DNA follows: TGTGCCAGCAGCCGGGCGGACAGGGGGCCTTACAATGAGCAGTTCTTC. This gives the protein CASSRADRGPYNEQFF.